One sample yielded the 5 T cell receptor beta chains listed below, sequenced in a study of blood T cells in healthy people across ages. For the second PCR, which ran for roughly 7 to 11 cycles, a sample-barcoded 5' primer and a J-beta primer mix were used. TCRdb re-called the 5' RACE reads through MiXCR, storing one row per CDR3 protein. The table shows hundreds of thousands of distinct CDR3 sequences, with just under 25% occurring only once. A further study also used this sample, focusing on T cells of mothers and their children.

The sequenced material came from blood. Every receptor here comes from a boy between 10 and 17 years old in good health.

CDR3 sequence reads: CASSLEQKGSSYNSPLHF. CDR3 nucleotides: TGTGCCAGCAGCTTGGAACAGAAGGGGTCTTCCTATAATTCACCCCTCCACTTT. The V gene is TRBV5-6, the J gene TRBJ1-6; TRBD1 might be the D (5 bases). From germline, CDR1 is SGHDT and CDR2 YYEEEE. V lost 0 bases and J lost 1, with 14 bases in between. The CDR3 contains 18 residues.

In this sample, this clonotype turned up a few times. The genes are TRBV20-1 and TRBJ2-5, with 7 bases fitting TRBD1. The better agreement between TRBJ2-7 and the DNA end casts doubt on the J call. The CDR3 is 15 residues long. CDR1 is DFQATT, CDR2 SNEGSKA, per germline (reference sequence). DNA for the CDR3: TGCAGTGCTAGAGGTCTAGCCGGGACAGTCTACGAGCAGTACTTC. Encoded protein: CSARGLAGTVYEQYF.

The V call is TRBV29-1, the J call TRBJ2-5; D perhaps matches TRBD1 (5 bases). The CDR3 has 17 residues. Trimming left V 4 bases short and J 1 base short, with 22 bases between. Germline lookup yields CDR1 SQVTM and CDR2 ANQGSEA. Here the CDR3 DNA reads TGCAGCGTTGTGGGGCTATTACTCAGCGAGCTCCAAGAGACCCAGTACTTC. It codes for CSVVGLLLSELQETQYF.

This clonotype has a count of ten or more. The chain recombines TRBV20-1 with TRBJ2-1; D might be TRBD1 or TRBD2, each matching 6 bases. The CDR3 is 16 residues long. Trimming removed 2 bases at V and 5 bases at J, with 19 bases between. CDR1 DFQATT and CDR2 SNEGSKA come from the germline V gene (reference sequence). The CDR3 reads CSARPAEGGRDNEQFF. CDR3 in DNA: TGCAGTGCTAGACCAGCTGAGGGGGGCCGCGACAATGAGCAGTTCTTC.

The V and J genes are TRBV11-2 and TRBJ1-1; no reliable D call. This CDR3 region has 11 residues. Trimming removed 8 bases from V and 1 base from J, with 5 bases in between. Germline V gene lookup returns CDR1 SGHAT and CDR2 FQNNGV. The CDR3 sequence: CASGKNTEAFF. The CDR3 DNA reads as TGTGCCAGCGGGAAGAACACTGAAGCTTTCTTT.